Shown below are 28 T cell receptor beta chains from a single sample sequenced in a study of graft-versus-host responses after intestinal transplantation. Assay used: immunoSEQ multiplex PCR; TCRdb lists only in-frame clones, some missing. The profile shows about 10,000 clones, 90% to 95% of them singletons. The sequencing here drew on bone marrow, taken 521 days after intestinal transplantation. These receptors came from a human patient who received an intestinal transplant, so some T cells may come from the graft donor.

The chain links TRBV4-2 to TRBJ1-1; D ambiguous. This CDR3 has 14 amino acids. The V gene's germline CDR1 is LGHNA and CDR2 YNFKEQ. Between the trimmed V and J ends, which lost 4 bases and 0 bases, there was a span of 9 bases. The CDR3 nucleotides are TGTGCCAGCAGCCCCGGATTCATGAACACTGAAGCTTTCTTT. Translating gives CASSPGFMNTEAFF.

Only one count was recorded for this clone. The junction differs from germline at one of its ends, possibly a read error. J is TRBJ2-1 and V is TRBV15; 11 nucleotides line up with TRBD2. Germline V lookup: CDR1 LNHNV, CDR2 YYDKDF (reference sequence). The length of the CDR3 is 21 residues. The chain's CDR3 is CATSRDRSWLAGGSSHNEQFF. CDR3 in DNA: TGTGCCACCAGCAGAGATCGGTCTTGGCTAGCGGGAGGAAGCTCCCACAATGAGCAGTTCTTC.

The chain links TRBV7-7 to TRBJ2-2; unclear D gene. Trimming removed 6 bases at V and 4 bases at J, with 9 bases between. Germline lookup yields CDR1 SSHAT and CDR2 FNYEAQ (reference sequence). The CDR3 extends over 13 amino acids. The DNA for the CDR3 is TGTGCCAGCAGTCCTGGTCCCACCGGGGAGCTGTTTTTT. The encoded protein is CASSPGPTGELFF.

The chain recombines TRBV6-6 with TRBJ1-6, with 7 bases lining up with TRBD1. CDR3 length: 15 residues. Trimming removed 5 bases from V and 7 bases from J; junction bases left unmatched: 8. From germline, CDR1 is MNHNY and CDR2 SVGAGI (reference sequence). CDR3 sequence: CASSLRQGPNSPLHF. DNA for the CDR3: TGTGCCAGCAGTCTCCGACAGGGTCCGAATTCACCCCTCCACTTT.

V is TRBV7-2 and J is TRBJ2-3; 10 bases map to TRBD2. Germline V CDR1 and CDR2: SGHTA, FQGNSA. V lost 6 bases to trimming and J lost 3 bases; unmatched junction nucleotides: 3. This CDR3 region has 14 residues. Here the CDR3 DNA reads TGTGCCAGCAGACCGGGACTAGCGACAGATACGCAGTATTTT. This encodes CASRPGLATDTQYF.

The table lists this clone with a count of one. The chain links TRBV5-3 to TRBJ1-5; tentative D call: TRBD1 (5 bases). TRBV5-3 is an open reading frame whose function is uncertain. The CDR3 runs 17 residues. V was pared by 4 bases and J by 7 bases, with 24 bases between. CDR3 sequence reads: CARSLLTGRRGGQPQHF. CDR3 coding DNA: TGTGCCAGAAGCCTCCTTACAGGCAGGAGGGGAGGACAGCCCCAGCATTTT.

This clone appeared a single time. The gene calls are TRBV7-9 and TRBJ1-1; 7 positions agree with TRBD1. The length of the CDR3 is 16 residues. Per germline, CDR1 SEHNR and CDR2 FQNEAQ (reference sequence). J gave up 3 bases and V 2 bases, and 9 bases lay outside the gene matches. The CDR3 loop is CASSLWRGLSDTEAFF. CDR3 nucleotides: TGTGCCAGCAGCTTATGGAGGGGGCTGTCAGACACTGAAGCTTTCTTT.

This chain connects TRBV7-8 to TRBJ2-1; 11 bases match TRBD1. The germline gives CDR1 SGHVS, CDR2 FQNEAQ. Trimming at V came to 7 bases and at J to 8 bases, leaving 7 bases not matched to a gene. The CDR3 length is 14 residues. CDR3 sequence: CASNRDRGGDEQFF. CDR3 nucleotides: TGTGCCAGCAACCGGGACAGGGGGGGCGATGAGCAGTTCTTC.

V is TRBV6-5 and J is TRBJ2-7; D unclear. Germline CDR1 and CDR2: MNHEY and SVGAGI. Trimming stripped 4 bases from V and 3 bases from J, with 13 bases between. The CDR3 contains 14 residues. CDR3 amino acids: CASSWVRGNYEQYF. The CDR3 DNA sequence: TGTGCCAGCAGTTGGGTTCGAGGTAACTACGAGCAGTACTTC.

The rearrangement joins TRBV7-3 to TRBJ2-4; tentatively, D is TRBD1 or TRBD2 (7 bases each). The CDR3 extends over 17 amino acids. The germline V and J ends were trimmed by 2 bases and 3 bases, with 17 bases remaining between them. Germline assignment: CDR1 SGHTA and CDR2 FQGTGA. CDR3 in amino acids: CASSLVGGGANKNIQYF. The CDR3 DNA reads TGTGCCAGCAGCTTAGTGGGAGGGGGCGCAAACAAAAACATTCAGTACTTC.

This chain links TRBV28 with TRBJ1-3, with D uncertain. In germline, CDR1 is MDHEN, CDR2 SYDVKM. The CDR3 covers 14 residues. V gave up 6 bases and J gave up 0 bases, with 9 bases separating them. CDR3 protein: CASSPFLSGNTIYF. The CDR3 region has the DNA TGTGCCAGCAGCCCCTTCCTCTCTGGAAACACCATATATTTT.

V and J are TRBV6-1 and TRBJ1-3; TRBD1 might be the D (5 bases). The ends were cut back, 2 bases at V and 6 bases at J, with 8 bases in the middle. The V gene's germline CDR1 is MNHNS and CDR2 SASEGT. The CDR3 covers 13 residues. CDR3 sequence (DNA): TGTGCCAGCAGTGAACAAGGGGTAAACACCATATATTTT. Protein: CASSEQGVNTIYF.

The CDR3 sequence: CASSTLGQYHRDTQYF. DNA of the CDR3: TGTGCCAGTAGTACGCTAGGACAGTACCACCGGGATACGCAGTATTTT. This chain joins TRBV19 and TRBJ2-3; a weak D match, TRBD1 (6 bases). V gave up 4 bases and J gave up 6 bases, with 20 bases separating them. This CDR3 is built from 16 residues. The germline CDR1 and CDR2 sequences are LNHDA and SQIVND (reference sequence).

The chain combines TRBV9 with TRBJ1-2; 10 bases are shared with TRBD1. CDR1 and CDR2 from the germline V gene are SGDLS and YYNGEE. There are 15 residues in the CDR3. V was clipped by 1 base and J by 6 bases; unmatched bases: 6. The CDR3 loop reads CASSVNPGTGDGYTF. The CDR3 region has the DNA TGTGCCAGCAGCGTAAACCCCGGGACAGGGGATGGCTACACCTTC.

The chain joins TRBV6-6 to TRBJ2-1; D is ambiguous. V lost 5 bases to trimming and J lost 6 bases, with 11 bases between them. This CDR3 has 13 amino acids. Looked up from germline, CDR1 is MNHNY and CDR2 is SVGAGI (reference sequence). The CDR3, as DNA: TGTGCCAGCAGTGAGAAGTTGGGCAATGAGCAGTTCTTC. This translates into CASSEKLGNEQFF.

V and J are TRBV7-6 and TRBJ2-1, with TRBD2 matching over 7 bases. The V segment lost 1 base and the J segment 3 bases; nucleotides outside the gene matches: 6. The V gene's germline CDR1 is SGHVS and CDR2 FNYEAQ. The CDR3 spans 16 residues. CDR3: CASSLVGREFYNEQFF. The CDR3 DNA is TGTGCCAGCAGCTTAGTAGGGCGGGAGTTCTACAATGAGCAGTTCTTC.

The chain has TRBV5-1 and TRBJ2-1, with 12 bases that match TRBD2. Germline loops: CDR1 SGHRS, CDR2 YFSETQ. This CDR3 is 15 amino acids long. The V segment lost 3 bases and the J segment 13 bases; nucleotides outside the gene matches: 11. The CDR3 nucleotides are TGCGCCAGCAGCTCCGAGCTAGGACTAGCGGGGACCCAGTTCTTC. Protein: CASSSELGLAGTQFF. Filled out from reference TRBV5-1 and TRBJ2-1, the complete variable domain reads KAGVTQTPRYLIKTRGQQVTLSCSPISGHRSVSWYQQTPGQGLQFLFEYFSETQRNKGNFPGRFSGRQFSNSRSEMNVSTLELGDSALYLCASSSELGLAGTQFFGPGTRLTVL.

This chain joins TRBV9 and TRBJ2-7; the D gene is possibly TRBD1 (5 bases). The CDR3 loop spans 15 amino acids. Germline V gene sequence: CDR1 SGDLS, CDR2 YYNGEE. Between the trimmed V and J ends, which lost 0 bases and 4 bases, there was a span of 14 bases. CDR3 nucleotides: TGTGCCAGCAGCGTAGACGACGACAGTAGTTACGAGCAGTACTTC. This gives the protein CASSVDDDSSYEQYF.

This clone is a singleton in its sample. The DNA for the CDR3 is TGTGCCAGCAGCTCGGACCGGGACAGGGGTGGGGGGTATGAAAAACTGTTTTTT. Translated: CASSSDRDRGGGYEKLFF. The chain employs TRBV5-4 and TRBJ1-4, with 10 bases fitting TRBD1. The CDR3 has 18 amino acids. Germline assignment: CDR1 SGHNT and CDR2 YYREEE (reference sequence). V trimming: 3 bases; J trimming: 6 bases; junction bases outside the gene matches: 14.

The rearrangement links TRBV5-6 to TRBJ2-1; either TRBD1 or TRBD2 may supply D (6 bases each). Trimming pared 0 bases from V and 10 bases from J, leaving 8 bases between. Germline loops: CDR1 SGHDT, CDR2 YYEEEE. The CDR3 totals 12 residues. The CDR3 region is CASSLGGAEQFF. CDR3 nucleotides: TGTGCCAGCAGCTTGGGGGGGGCCGAGCAGTTCTTC. The full variable domain, its missing parts supplied by reference TRBV5-6 and TRBJ2-1, is DAGVTQSPTHLIKTRGQQVTLRCSPKSGHDTVSWYQQALGQGPQFIFQYYEEEERQRGNFPDRFSGHQFPNYSSELNVNALLLGDSALYLCASSLGGAEQFFGPGTRLTVL.

This clone was recorded only once. The chain joins TRBV21-1 to TRBJ2-7. TRBV21-1 is a known pseudogene. This CDR3 region has 13 residues. The CDR3 spells CASSKETLDLQYF. In DNA, the CDR3 is TGTGCCAGCAGCAAAGAAACGTTGGACCTTCAGTACTTC.

V and J are TRBV20-1 and TRBJ1-1, with D tentatively TRBD1 (5 bases). This CDR3 is 11 amino acids long. CDR1 and CDR2 (germline): DFQATT, SNEGSKA (reference sequence). Trimming stripped 3 bases from V and 11 bases from J, with 13 bases between. The CDR3 loop reads CSARTAPGAFF. The CDR3 DNA reads TGCAGTGCTAGGACAGCGCCTGGGGCTTTCTTT.

The chain links TRBV5-1 to TRBJ1-4, with D possibly TRBD1 on 5 matching bases. CDR3 length equals 16 residues. Germline loops: CDR1 SGHRS, CDR2 YFSETQ. V shed 1 base and J shed 2 bases, with 12 bases lying between them. DNA for the CDR3: TGCGCCAGCAGCTTGAGCCTAGGGGTTACTAATGAAAAACTGTTTTTT. This sequence encodes CASSLSLGVTNEKLFF.

This chain joins TRBV28 and TRBJ2-1; 7 nucleotides line up with TRBD1. Germline V gene data show CDR1 as MDHEN and CDR2 as SYDVKM. The CDR3 spans 15 residues. Trimming removed 4 bases from V and 4 bases from J; junction bases left unmatched: 7. As DNA, the CDR3 is TGTGCCAGCAGTTCACTGGGACAGCTGTACAATGAGCAGTTCTTC. Residues: CASSSLGQLYNEQFF.

The chain couples TRBV7-3 to TRBJ1-1; tentative D call: TRBD1 (5 bases). Germline V gene sequence: CDR1 SGHTA, CDR2 FQGTGA. CDR3 length: 14 residues. Trimming took 5 bases from V and 1 from J, leaving 11 bases between them. The CDR3 DNA reads as TGTGCCAGCAGCAAGGGACCCCGGAACACTGAAGCTTTCTTT. Translating gives CASSKGPRNTEAFF.

The genes are TRBV5-1 and TRBJ2-1; D is perhaps TRBD1 or TRBD2 (5 bases each). Per the germline V gene, CDR1 is SGHRS and CDR2 is YFSETQ. V was shortened by 0 bases and J by 4 bases, with 14 bases between the two germline ends. This CDR3 region has 16 residues. CDR3 nucleotide sequence: TGCGCCAGCAGCTTGGAAGCAGCGGACACATACAATGAGCAGTTCTTC. It translates to CASSLEAADTYNEQFF.

This chain uses TRBV7-9 with TRBJ2-7; 8 nucleotides align to TRBD1. The CDR3 extends over 15 amino acids. Germline CDR1 and CDR2: SEHNR and FQNEAQ (reference sequence). The trim removed 0 bases at V and 2 bases at J, leaving 3 bases unmatched. The CDR3 sequence is CASSLASGGPYEQYF. CDR3 in DNA: TGTGCCAGCAGCTTAGCGTCAGGGGGCCCCTACGAGCAGTACTTC.

V is TRBV2 and J is TRBJ2-7; perhaps TRBD1 as D (5 bases). The CDR3 spans 12 residues. The V gene's germline CDR1 is SNHLY and CDR2 FYNNEI. V was shortened by 8 bases and J by 3 bases, with 11 bases between the two germline ends. The DNA of the CDR3 is TGTGCCAGCGCCCCCAGGGTCTACGAGCAGTACTTC. Its protein is CASAPRVYEQYF.